What follows are 18 T cell receptor beta chains derived from one specimen sequenced in a study of blood T cell repertoires in COVID-19. This table comes from immunoSEQ multiplex PCR, and its TCRdb copy is limited to in-frame clones, with some not included. The data contain 170,000 or so clones, roughly 86% of them singletons. The sample comprised peripheral blood. The receptors stem from a man over 45 with active or convalescent COVID-19.

J is TRBJ1-5 and V is TRBV5-8, with 8 bases that match TRBD1. Germline loops: CDR1 SGHTS, CDR2 YDEGEE. The CDR3 is 14 amino acids. Trimming took 3 bases from V and 5 from J; bases not matched to a gene: 4. As DNA, the CDR3 is TGTGCCAGCAGCTCGGGACAGGAATATCAGCCCCAGCATTTT. Amino acids: CASSSGQEYQPQHF.

The chain links TRBV7-8 to TRBJ1-5, with D possibly being TRBD1 (5 bases). Trimming removed 1 base from V and 0 bases from J, with 13 bases in between. This CDR3 has 17 amino acids. Germline CDR1 and CDR2: SGHVS and FQNEAQ. The CDR3 spells CASSLVGGSYSNQPQHF. In DNA, the CDR3 is TGTGCCAGCAGCTTAGTGGGGGGATCTTATAGCAATCAGCCCCAGCATTTT. The full variable domain, completed using reference TRBV7-8 and TRBJ1-5, is GAGVSQSPRYKVAKRGQDVALRCDPISGHVSLFWYQQALGQGPEFLTYFQNEAQLDKSGLPSDRFFAERPEGSVSTLKIQRTQQEDSAVYLCASSLVGGSYSNQPQHFGDGTRLSIL.

In DNA form, the CDR3 reads TGTGCCAGTCACGGACAGGGGCTGTCTGAAGCTTTCTTT. Its translation: CASHGQGLSEAFF. The chain combines TRBV19 with TRBJ1-1; 9 positions match TRBD1. The V segment lost 8 bases and the J segment 6 bases; nucleotides outside the gene matches: 7. The CDR3 extends over 13 amino acids. In germline, CDR1 is LNHDA, CDR2 SQIVND (reference sequence).

The chain has TRBV6-2 or TRBV6-3 and TRBJ2-2, with D perhaps matching TRBD1 (6 bases). The V end was cut by 5 bases, the J end by 1 base, with 14 bases between. This CDR3 region has 16 residues. Per the germline V gene, CDR1 is MNHEY and CDR2 is SVGEGT. Here the CDR3 reads CASSSTGQENTGELFF. Written as DNA, the CDR3 is TGTGCCAGCAGTAGCACGGGACAAGAGAACACCGGGGAGCTGTTTTTT.

CDR3 bases: TGTGCCAGCGGGCTTAACCGGGATACGCAGTATTTT. Protein sequence: CASGLNRDTQYF. This chain uses TRBV7-3 with TRBJ2-3, with D uncertain. The CDR3 runs to 12 residues. Germline loops: CDR1 SGHTA, CDR2 FQGTGA. The V and J ends lost 8 bases and 6 bases respectively, with 12 bases between them.

This clone has a single count. The gene calls are TRBV5-5 and TRBJ2-5; 8 bases are a match to TRBD1. From germline, CDR1 is SGHKS and CDR2 YYEKEE (reference sequence). Trimming at V came to 2 bases and at J to 5 bases, leaving 8 bases not matched to a gene. The CDR3 consists of 15 residues. The CDR3 nucleotides read TGTGCCAGCAGCTTTTTTTCAGGGGGCGGGGAGACCCAGTACTTC. It yields the protein CASSFFSGGGETQYF.

The chain combines TRBV5-6 with TRBJ2-1; 7 nucleotides match TRBD1. The CDR3 is 18 residues long. Germline trimming cut 3 bases from V and 4 bases from J; bases unmatched to any gene: 16. Per the germline V gene, CDR1 is SGHDT and CDR2 is YYEEEE. The CDR3 DNA is TGTGCCAGCAGCTCAACTACTAACAGGGGCCAGGGATACAATGAGCAGTTCTTC. Translation: CASSSTTNRGQGYNEQFF.

The genes are TRBV6-2 or TRBV6-3 and TRBJ2-4, with D tentatively TRBD2 (5 bases). The CDR3 is made up of 19 amino acids. Trimming stripped 0 bases from V and 0 bases from J, with 18 bases between. CDR1 and CDR2 (germline): MNHEY, SVGEGT. CDR3 region: CASSYSSGSIRGAKNIQYF. Written as DNA, the CDR3 is TGTGCCAGCAGTTACTCGAGCGGCTCGATCCGGGGAGCCAAAAACATTCAGTACTTC.

The chain links TRBV5-1 to TRBJ2-6; no clear D. The germline CDR1 and CDR2 sequences are SGHRS and YFSETQ. Deletions cut 2 bases from V and 0 bases from J, with 12 bases between. This CDR3 comprises 17 residues. The CDR3 sequence is CASSFGLLGSGANVLTF. CDR3 nucleotides: TGCGCCAGCAGCTTTGGGCTGTTGGGCTCTGGGGCCAACGTCCTGACTTTC. The whole variable domain, filled in from reference TRBV5-1 and TRBJ2-6, reads KAGVTQTPRYLIKTRGQQVTLSCSPISGHRSVSWYQQTPGQGLQFLFEYFSETQRNKGNFPGRFSGRQFSNSRSEMNVSTLELGDSALYLCASSFGLLGSGANVLTFGAGSRLTVL.

The chain combines TRBV12-3 or TRBV12-4 with TRBJ2-5; D is ambiguous. V was clipped by 6 bases and J by 5 bases, with 10 bases between them. The CDR3 sequence is 12 residues long. CDR3 region: CASRARMETQYF. In nucleotides, the CDR3 is TGTGCCAGCAGGGCCCGCATGGAGACCCAGTACTTC.

V is TRBV6-5 and J is TRBJ2-7; weak D call: TRBD2 (6 bases). Between the trimmed V and J ends, which lost 8 bases and 9 bases, there was a span of 20 bases. From germline, CDR1 is MNHEY and CDR2 SVGAGI. The CDR3 totals 13 residues. This CDR3 is CASSRGAPEGQYF. The CDR3 DNA is TGTGCCAGCTCACGTGGGGCCCCGGAGGGGCAGTACTTC.

The chain combines TRBV9 with TRBJ1-2; perhaps TRBD1 as D (6 bases). Trimming removed 4 bases from V and 2 bases from J, with 15 bases in between. The CDR3 has 15 amino acids. Germline loops: CDR1 SGDLS, CDR2 YYNGEE. CDR3 DNA sequence: TGTGCCAGCAGCAAACAGGGCTCGGGGAACTATGGCTACACCTTC. Translation gives CASSKQGSGNYGYTF.

V usage is TRBV11-2 and J usage is TRBJ1-1; TRBD1 might be the D (6 bases). This CDR3 is 15 amino acids long. Germline-derived CDR1 and CDR2 are SGHAT and FQNNGV. The germline V and J ends were trimmed by 3 bases and 1 base, with 12 bases remaining between them. The CDR3 sequence: CASSFPGQPNTEAFF. The CDR3 coding sequence is TGTGCCAGCAGCTTTCCGGGACAACCGAACACTGAAGCTTTCTTT.

The chain uses TRBV27 and TRBJ2-2, with 7 bases lining up with TRBD1. The CDR3 has 13 residues. V gave up 10 bases and J gave up 5 bases; unmatched junction bases: 7. CDR1 and CDR2 (germline): MNHEY, SMNVEV (reference sequence). The CDR3, as DNA: TGTGCCACTAGGGACAGACTGACCGGGGAGCTGTTTTTT. It translates to CATRDRLTGELFF.

The genes are TRBV4-2 and TRBJ1-1, with D possibly TRBD1 on 5 matching bases. Trimming took off 3 bases at V and 3 bases at J, with 11 bases between the two ends. Germline V lookup: CDR1 LGHNA, CDR2 YNFKEQ. There are 14 residues in the CDR3. In DNA, the CDR3 is TGTGCCAGCAGCCATGACGCACAGGACACTGAAGCTTTCTTT. Residues: CASSHDAQDTEAFF.

This rearrangement joins TRBV20-1 to TRBJ2-1; D is unclear. V dropped 5 bases and J dropped 4 bases, with 6 bases sitting between them. CDR3 length: 11 residues. CDR1 and CDR2 (germline): DFQATT, SNEGSKA (reference sequence). CDR3 in DNA: TGCAGTGCTGAACATTACAATGAGCAGTTCTTC. Residues: CSAEHYNEQFF.

The V and J genes are TRBV21-1 and TRBJ2-3; no check of the table's D call, TRBD1, against the DNA was made. TRBV21-1 represents a pseudogene. The CDR3 extends over 18 amino acids. CDR3 nucleotides: TGTGCCAGCAGCAAAGTGTACCGGGACAGGGAGAATAGAGATACGCAGTATTTT. Amino acids: CASSKVYRDRENRDTQYF.

This clone was detected only a few times. This rearrangement joins TRBV19 to TRBJ1-6; D is possibly TRBD1 (6 bases). The CDR3 is made up of 15 amino acids. The V gene's germline CDR1 is LNHDA and CDR2 SQIVND (reference sequence). The ends were cut back, 5 bases at V and 10 bases at J, with 18 bases in the middle. CDR3 loop: CASSGFSQGRSPLHF. As DNA, the CDR3 is TGTGCCAGTAGTGGATTTAGCCAGGGGCGCTCACCCCTCCACTTT. The entire variable domain, with the rest obtained from reference TRBV19 and TRBJ1-6, is as follows: DGGITQSPKYLFRKEGQNVTLSCEQNLNHDAMYWYRQDPGQGLRLIYYSQIVNDFQKGDIAEGYSVSREKKESFPLTVTSAQKNPTAFYLCASSGFSQGRSPLHFGNGTRLTVT.